Below are 5 T cell receptor beta chains sequenced from a single sample in a study of identical twins. TCRdb used MiXCR to reprocess the 5' RACE reads, holding one entry per CDR3 protein. The table includes approximately 190,000 distinct CDR3 sequences, about 16% detected once. This sample was shared with a second study, whose subject was T cells expressing NK-cell markers.

The sample was CD8+ T cells sorted from blood. Receptor source: a woman under 30 in good health.

This clonotype showed up just a few times. The chain carries TRBV5-4 and TRBJ2-4; a weak D match, TRBD1 (5 bases). The germline V gene has CDR1 SGHNT and CDR2 YYREEE (reference sequence). The CDR3 has 14 amino acids. The germline V and J ends were trimmed by 1 base and 2 bases, with 7 bases remaining between them. This CDR3 reads CASSLQGSKNIQYF. CDR3 sequence (DNA): TGTGCCAGCAGCTTGCAGGGTTCCAAAAACATTCAGTACTTC.

The CDR3 bases are TGCGCCAGCAGCGCCAGCGGAAACAATGAGCAGTTCTTC. Protein: CASSASGNNEQFF. The chain recombines TRBV5-1 with TRBJ2-1, with a tentative D call TRBD2 (5 bases). Germline V gene sequence: CDR1 SGHRS, CDR2 YFSETQ. Trimming removed 4 bases at V and 5 bases at J, with 10 bases between. This CDR3 has 13 residues.

The V call is TRBV2, the J call TRBJ1-5; possible D gene TRBD1, 5 bases. The V end was cut by 1 base, the J end by 7 bases, with 11 bases between. The CDR3 loop spans 14 amino acids. Germline values: CDR1 SNHLY, CDR2 FYNNEI. The CDR3 sequence: CASSEEGRDQPQHF. The CDR3 DNA reads TGTGCCAGCAGTGAAGAGGGGAGAGACCAGCCCCAGCATTTT.

The V gene is TRBV21-1, the J gene TRBJ2-2; TRBD2 is taken as the D call from the table, unchecked against the DNA. TRBV21-1 is described as a pseudogene. CDR3 length: 20 residues. Written as DNA, the CDR3 is TGTGCCAGCAGCAAAAGGCTCAGCTGGGCTGGGGACTTCGTCGCCGGGGAGCTGTTTTTT. It specifies CASSKRLSWAGDFVAGELFF.

The chain joins TRBV7-9 to TRBJ2-1; D not resolved. CDR1 is SEHNR, CDR2 FQNEAQ, per germline (reference sequence). The CDR3 has 12 amino acids. Trimming shortened V by 8 bases and J by 6 bases, and 11 bases separated the two germline ends. DNA of the CDR3: TGTGCCAGCGCGGATGTTGGCAATGAGCAGTTCTTC. Amino acid sequence: CASADVGNEQFF.